Shown below are 26 T cell receptor beta chains from a single sample sequenced in a study of cytomegalovirus exposure and HLA in healthy donors. The PCR had 60 Vbeta and 13 Jbeta primers. The table came from immunoSEQ multiplex PCR; TCRdb's copy has only in-frame clones and leaves some out. The repertoire holds about 150,000 clones, with 60% to 85% as singletons. The sample consisted of PBMCs. The receptor source for this set is a man aged 25 to 40 in good health and CMV-seronegative.

The chain links TRBV5-5 to TRBJ1-4; 8 bases align to TRBD1. The J segment lost 6 bases and the V segment lost 3 bases, leaving 10 bases of the junction unmatched. Germline V gives CDR1 SGHKS, CDR2 YYEKEE (reference sequence). This CDR3 is built from 16 residues. In DNA form, the CDR3 reads TGTGCCAGCAGCTCACGACAGGGGCGTCGCGATGAAAAACTGTTTTTT. It yields the protein CASSSRQGRRDEKLFF.

This clone has only a few counts. V is TRBV2 and J is TRBJ1-5, with 8 bases identical to TRBD1. CDR1 is SNHLY, CDR2 FYNNEI, per germline. V trimming: 6 bases; J trimming: 5 bases; junction bases outside the gene matches: 6. The CDR3 is 14 residues long. The CDR3 DNA follows: TGTGCCAGCAGAGCAGGACAGGGAGATCAGCCCCAGCATTTT. Residues: CASRAGQGDQPQHF.

This rearrangement joins TRBV28 to TRBJ1-4, with TRBD1 as a possible D gene (5 bases). Between the trimmed V and J ends, which lost 3 bases and 4 bases, there was a span of 9 bases. CDR1 MDHEN and CDR2 SYDVKM come from the germline V gene. The CDR3 spans 14 residues. As DNA, the CDR3 is TGTGCCAGCAGTTTGCCGGGGGTTAATGAAAAACTGTTTTTT. It yields the protein CASSLPGVNEKLFF.

The chain combines TRBV18 with TRBJ2-1; D perhaps matches TRBD2 (6 bases). V dropped 3 bases and J dropped 8 bases, with 8 bases sitting between them. Germline-derived CDR1 and CDR2 are KGHSH and LQKENI. The CDR3 has 12 amino acids. CDR3 loop: CASSPSSDEQFF. The CDR3 DNA sequence: TGTGCCAGCTCACCCTCTAGCGATGAGCAGTTCTTC.

Written as DNA, the CDR3 is TGTGCCGGTCGCTGGACAGTCAGCTCTGGAAACACCATATATTTT. It is translated as CAGRWTVSSGNTIYF. The chain has TRBV6-5 and TRBJ1-3; a weak D match, TRBD1 (6 bases). The V end was cut by 11 bases, the J end by 0 bases, with 17 bases between. Germline CDR1 and CDR2: MNHEY and SVGAGI. This CDR3 contains 15 residues.

CDR3 loop: CASSRAWTSGGGGTDTQYF. CDR3 nucleotide sequence: TGTGCCAGCAGCCGAGCTTGGACTAGCGGGGGTGGTGGGACAGATACGCAGTATTTT. The V call is TRBV7-9, the J call TRBJ2-3; TRBD2 matches at 13 bases. The germline V gene encodes CDR1 SEHNR and CDR2 FQNEAQ (reference sequence). The length of the CDR3 is 19 residues. With 5 bases clipped from V and 3 bases from J, the junction kept 14 bases outside the gene matches. The complete variable domain, with remaining parts taken from reference TRBV7-9 and TRBJ2-3, reads DTGVSQNPRHKITKRGQNVTFRCDPISEHNRLYWYRQTLGQGPEFLTYFQNEAQLEKSRLLSDRFSAERPKGSFSTLEIQRTEQGDSAMYLCASSRAWTSGGGGTDTQYFGPGTRLTVL.

The chain combines TRBV5-1 with TRBJ2-1, with 7 bases identical to TRBD2. The V and J ends lost 8 bases and 8 bases, in that order; junction bases with no gene match: 16. The CDR3 has 15 residues. Germline values: CDR1 SGHRS, CDR2 YFSETQ. The CDR3 loop is CARPSRRGSCDEQFF. The CDR3 DNA sequence: TGCGCCAGGCCCTCCCGCCGCGGGAGTTGCGATGAGCAGTTCTTC.

The rearrangement joins TRBV2 to TRBJ1-5; TRBD1 matches at 9 bases. V lost 6 bases and J lost 5; bases outside the gene matches: 8. The germline V gene encodes CDR1 SNHLY and CDR2 FYNNEI. CDR3 size: 15 residues. The CDR3 DNA follows: TGTGCCAGCAGGGGGAGAACAGGGGGCGATCAGCCCCAGCATTTT. It is translated as CASRGRTGGDQPQHF. The full variable domain, completed using reference TRBV2 and TRBJ1-5, is EPEVTQTPSHQVTQMGQEVILRCVPISNHLYFYWYRQILGQKVEFLVSFYNNEISEKSEIFDDQFSVERPDGSNFTLKIRSTKLEDSAMYFCASRGRTGGDQPQHFGDGTRLSIL.

The rearrangement uses TRBV7-3 and TRBJ1-1; 7 bases align to TRBD1. Losses at the gene ends were 3 bases for V and 6 bases for J; bases not matched to a gene: 4. The length of the CDR3 is 13 residues. Germline V gene sequence: CDR1 SGHTA, CDR2 FQGTGA. For the CDR3, the DNA is TGTGCCAGCAGCTTGACTCAGGGGGCTGAAGCTTTCTTT. Translation gives CASSLTQGAEAFF. The entire variable domain, with the rest obtained from reference TRBV7-3 and TRBJ1-1, is as follows: GAGVSQTPSNKVTEKGKYVELRCDPISGHTALYWYRQSLGQGPEFLIYFQGTGAADDSGLPNDRFFAVRPEGSVSTLKIQRTERGDSAVYLCASSLTQGAEAFFGQGTRLTVV.

V usage is TRBV7-6 and J usage is TRBJ1-5, with TRBD1 as a possible D gene (6 bases). Germline V gene data show CDR1 as SGHVS and CDR2 as FNYEAQ. With 5 bases removed from V and 3 bases from J, the gap between germline ends came to 14 bases. The CDR3 is 15 residues long. The CDR3 here is CASSPLQGNNQPQHF. The DNA for the CDR3 is TGTGCCAGCAGCCCGCTACAGGGTAACAATCAGCCCCAGCATTTT.

Notes on this clone: Relative to the germline gene, one junction end is altered; a read error may explain this. V is TRBV2 and J is TRBJ2-5, with 9 bases identical to TRBD1. The CDR3 length is 14 residues. CDR1 SNHLY and CDR2 FYNNEI come from the germline V gene. The DNA for the CDR3 is TGTGCCAACAGTCCCGACAGGGGGGGAGAGACCCAGTACTTC. As protein: CANSPDRGGETQYF. Filled out from reference TRBV2 and TRBJ2-5, the complete variable domain reads EPEVTQTPSHQVTQMGQEVILRCVPISNHLYFYWYRQILGQKVEFLVSFYNNEISEKSEIFDDQFSVERPDGSNFTLKIRSTKLEDSAMYFCANSPDRGGETQYFGPGTRLLVL.

This clone was found many times. This chain joins TRBV29-1 and TRBJ2-7, with D possibly TRBD2 on 5 matching bases. The CDR3 length is 15 residues. Trimming took off 5 bases at V and 0 bases at J, with 17 bases between the two ends. The germline gives CDR1 SQVTM, CDR2 ANQGSEA. The CDR3 DNA reads as TGCAGCGTTACCCTCCCGGAGGCCACCTCCTACGAGCAGTACTTC. Protein: CSVTLPEATSYEQYF.

The V call is TRBV5-1, the J call TRBJ1-6; 7 nucleotides align to TRBD1. V was clipped by 4 bases and J by 14 bases; unmatched bases: 15. Germline V gene data show CDR1 as SGHRS and CDR2 as YFSETQ. The CDR3 length is 15 residues. The CDR3 nucleotides read TGCGCCAGCAGCCCGAACGGACAGGATTTTTCGACCCTCCACTTT. Translated: CASSPNGQDFSTLHF.

The chain is built from TRBV5-6 and TRBJ2-1; D may be TRBD1 (6 bases). With 4 bases removed from V and 7 bases from J, the gap between germline ends came to 18 bases. CDR1 is SGHDT, CDR2 YYEEEE, per germline. CDR3 length: 15 amino acids. CDR3 protein: CASSPRGGGENEQFF. The DNA of the CDR3 is TGTGCCAGCAGCCCTCGAGGGGGTGGAGAGAATGAGCAGTTCTTC.

The chain employs TRBV28 and TRBJ1-2; 8 bases map to TRBD1. This CDR3 spans 15 amino acids. Germline trimming cut 3 bases from V and 8 bases from J; bases unmatched to any gene: 11. Germline CDR1 and CDR2: MDHEN and SYDVKM. CDR3 residues: CASSFQGALGGGYTF. The CDR3 nucleotides are TGTGCCAGCAGTTTCCAGGGGGCGTTAGGGGGCGGCTACACCTTC.

CDR3 residues: CASSQEEQPRYEQFF. The CDR3 nucleotides read TGTGCCAGCAGCCAAGAGGAGCAACCACGGTATGAGCAGTTCTTC. The rearrangement joins TRBV4-2 to TRBJ2-1; D is ambiguous. CDR1 is LGHNA and CDR2 is YNFKEQ in the germline V gene. CDR3 length: 15 residues. The V end was cut by 0 bases, the J end by 8 bases, with 14 bases between.

This clone was counted a single time. The V and J genes are TRBV4-2 and TRBJ2-5; TRBD2 matches 7 bases. After removal of 1 base from V and 5 bases from J, the junction contained 13 bases not matched to a gene. The CDR3 covers 17 residues. Looked up from germline, CDR1 is LGHNA and CDR2 is YNFKEQ. The CDR3 DNA follows: TGTGCCAGCAGCCAAGCCCACCTCAGCGGGGCCCAGGAGACCCAGTACTTC. Translating gives CASSQAHLSGAQETQYF.

This sequence joins TRBV7-9 and TRBJ1-5; 8 bases map to TRBD1. The V segment lost 5 bases and the J segment 5 bases; nucleotides outside the gene matches: 5. The CDR3 loop spans 14 amino acids. Germline V gene sequence: CDR1 SEHNR, CDR2 FQNEAQ (reference sequence). CDR3 DNA: TGTGCCAGCAGCGAAGGGACAGGATATCAGCCCCAGCATTTT. It encodes CASSEGTGYQPQHF. The variable domain in full, with the rest retrieved from reference TRBV7-9 and TRBJ1-5, is DTGVSQNPRHKITKRGQNVTFRCDPISEHNRLYWYRQTLGQGPEFLTYFQNEAQLEKSRLLSDRFSAERPKGSFSTLEIQRTEQGDSAMYLCASSEGTGYQPQHFGDGTRLSIL.

The chain is built from TRBV11-3 and TRBJ2-1; 8 bases fit TRBD1. Losses at the gene ends were 4 bases for V and 5 bases for J; bases not matched to a gene: 1. This CDR3 has 13 amino acids. Per germline, CDR1 SGHNT and CDR2 YENEEA. The CDR3 sequence is CASSWDRNNEQFF. Here the CDR3 DNA reads TGTGCCAGCAGCTGGGACAGGAACAATGAGCAGTTCTTC.

The table lists this clone with a count of one. The CDR3 DNA sequence: TGTGCCAGCAGCCCGCGCGGAGGGGACAGGTCCTACGAGCAGTACTTC. Its translation is CASSPRGGDRSYEQYF. This sequence joins TRBV11-2 and TRBJ2-7; 8 positions agree with TRBD1. CDR3 length equals 16 residues. The germline CDR1 and CDR2 sequences are SGHAT and FQNNGV. Trimming cost V 5 bases and J 1 base; bases outside gene matches: 10.

Notes on this clone: The junction and the germline gene differ at one end; a read error may be behind it. This sequence joins TRBV7-3 and TRBJ2-6; D is possibly TRBD1 (5 bases). The CDR3 runs to 15 residues. Germline lookup yields CDR1 SGHTA and CDR2 FQGTGA. CDR3 DNA sequence: TGTGCCAGCAGCTTAATTAGCTCTGGGGCCAACGGCCTGACTTTC. Translation gives CASSLISSGANGLTF.

V is TRBV28 and J is TRBJ2-3; D is perhaps TRBD2 (6 bases). The ends were cut back, 3 bases at V and 6 bases at J, with 13 bases in the middle. Germline V CDR1 and CDR2: MDHEN, SYDVKM. The CDR3 loop spans 14 amino acids. The CDR3, as DNA: TGTGCCAGCAGTTTCGACCCTAGCGCGGATACGCAGTATTTT. Translation: CASSFDPSADTQYF. Based on the CDR3 plus reference TRBV28 and TRBJ2-3, the full variable domain is DVKVTQSSRYLVKRTGEKVFLECVQDMDHENMFWYRQDPGLGLRLIYFSYDVKMKEKGDIPEGYSVSREKKERFSLILESASTNQTSMYLCASSFDPSADTQYFGPGTRLTVL.

The chain has TRBV10-1 and TRBJ2-2, with 9 bases that match TRBD1. Germline CDR1 is WNHNN and CDR2 is SYGVQD (reference sequence). The junction had 4 bases not matched to a gene; V was cut back by 7 bases and J by 4 bases. CDR3 length equals 14 residues. DNA for the CDR3: TGCGCCAGCAAGGGACAGGGACCCACCGGGGAGCTGTTTTTT. Translation: CASKGQGPTGELFF.

J is TRBJ1-5 and V is TRBV30, with a tentative D call TRBD1 (6 bases). The CDR3 contains 13 residues. V lost 4 bases and J lost 2, with 9 bases in between. CDR1 is GTSNPN, CDR2 SVGIG, per germline (reference sequence). The CDR3 here is CAWTHRGNQPQHF. Written as DNA, the CDR3 is TGTGCCTGGACTCACAGGGGCAATCAGCCCCAGCATTTT.

This clone was detected once. This sequence joins TRBV28 and TRBJ2-4; no definite D call. With 5 bases removed from V and 0 bases from J, the gap between germline ends came to 14 bases. Germline CDR1 reads MDHEN; CDR2 reads SYDVKM. The CDR3 has 16 amino acids. The CDR3: CASSTTPGVAKNIQYF. DNA of the CDR3: TGTGCCAGCAGTACCACCCCCGGAGTAGCCAAAAACATTCAGTACTTC.

This clone has only one observation. This rearrangement joins TRBV4-1 to TRBJ2-5; the match to TRBD1 covers 10 bases. Germline V gene sequence: CDR1 MGHRA, CDR2 YSYEKL. CDR3 length: 15 residues. With 4 bases clipped from V and 4 bases from J, the junction kept 6 bases outside the gene matches. The CDR3 region is CASSPRTGGRETQYF. The CDR3 region has the DNA TGCGCCAGCAGCCCGAGGACAGGGGGGAGAGAGACCCAGTACTTC.